This entry concerns a single T cell receptor (beta chain). Clinical histories supplied by participants themselves formed the basis of cohort assignment. Sequencing used immunoSEQ multiplex PCR; TCRdb keeps in-frame clones, though not all of them. The data show 490,000 or so clones, with 70% to 90% seen just once and approximately 8% held by the top ten. The data stem from a study of blood T cell repertoires in COVID-19. J was trimmed by 1 base and V by 7 bases; bases with no gene match: 6. Germline-derived CDR1 and CDR2 are SQVTM and ANQGSEA. The CDR3 spans 14 residues. V and J are TRBV29-1 and TRBJ1-4, with 7 bases lining up with TRBD1. The sequence derives from an older woman who had recovered from COVID-19. Sequencing was carried out using PBMCs or T cells enriched from blood (not recorded which). Written as DNA, the CDR3 is TGCAGCGCTACAAGGACAGGAACTAATGAAAAACTGTTTTTT. It translates to CSATRTGTNEKLFF.